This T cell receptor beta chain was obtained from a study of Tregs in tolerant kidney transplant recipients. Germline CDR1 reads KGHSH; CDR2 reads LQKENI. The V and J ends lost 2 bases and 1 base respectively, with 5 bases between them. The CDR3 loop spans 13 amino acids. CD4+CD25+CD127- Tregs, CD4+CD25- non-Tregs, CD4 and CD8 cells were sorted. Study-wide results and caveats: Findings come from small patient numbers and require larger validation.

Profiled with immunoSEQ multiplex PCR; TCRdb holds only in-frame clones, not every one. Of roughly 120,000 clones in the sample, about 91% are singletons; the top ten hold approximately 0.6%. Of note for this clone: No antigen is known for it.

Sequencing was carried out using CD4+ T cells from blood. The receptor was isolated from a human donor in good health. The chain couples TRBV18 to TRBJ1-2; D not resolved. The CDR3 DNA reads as TGTGCCAGCTCACCAGAGAGTAACTATGGCTACACCTTC. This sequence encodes CASSPESNYGYTF.